One and the same sample provided the 21 T cell receptor beta chains below, sequenced in a study of T cell repertoires in cytomegalovirus infection (dated by TCRdb to about 2019). The reads were generated on an Illumina HiSeq 1500. TCRdb applied fastp at Q25 and MiXCR to the public reads, then kept only in-frame beta chains. Rows merge per CDR3 protein into single entries with the most common DNA and genes. This sample has more than 350,000 distinct CDR3 sequences in its table, and 30% to 40% of those were observed once. Approximately 15% of the sample is in the top ten clones. The sequenced sample was PBMCs. These receptors all come from a human donor in good health (CMV status not recorded). Some clones in this sample may be carry-over from other donors' samples.

This clonotype showed up many times. The chain employs TRBV11-2 and TRBJ2-7; D gene unclear. V lost 0 bases and J lost 12, with 12 bases in between. The CDR3 covers 12 residues. Germline V gene data show CDR1 as SGHAT and CDR2 as FQNNGV. The CDR3 coding sequence is TGTGCCAGCAGCTTAGATCTCGCGACGCCGTACTTC. Translation gives CASSLDLATPYF.

For this clonotype: Germline is not matched at one junction end, which may reflect a read error. This chain links TRBV3-1 with TRBJ2-1, with 9 bases lining up with TRBD2. CDR1 is LGHDT and CDR2 is YNNKEL in the germline V gene (reference sequence). This CDR3 is 15 amino acids long. In DNA form, the CDR3 reads TGTGCCAGAAGCCAACAAGCGGGGGGACGATATGAGCAGTTCTTC. Protein: CARSQQAGGRYEQFF.

This clonotype was picked up a small number of times. The V and J genes are TRBV24-1 and TRBJ1-5; 12 bases match TRBD1. The germline V gene encodes CDR1 KGHDR and CDR2 SFDVKD. The V gene end was trimmed by 3 bases and the J gene end by 3 bases; junction bases not matched to a gene: 5. This CDR3 has 17 amino acids. The chain's CDR3 is CATSDPGTGGFNQPQHF. CDR3 coding DNA: TGTGCCACCAGTGATCCCGGGACAGGGGGCTTCAATCAGCCCCAGCATTTT.

This sequence joins TRBV6-2 or TRBV6-3 and TRBJ1-2; tentatively, D is TRBD1 (5 bases). The CDR3 covers 10 residues. V was shortened by 4 bases and J by 8 bases, with 5 bases between the two germline ends. CDR1 and CDR2 (germline): MNHEY, SVGEGT. CDR3 nucleotide sequence: TGTGCCAGCAGTTGGGGGGGCTACACCTTC. Translation: CASSWGGYTF.

The chain employs TRBV10-3 and TRBJ2-3; TRBD1 matches 9 bases. Germline V gives CDR1 ENHRY, CDR2 SYGVKD. J gave up 4 bases and V 2 bases, and 7 bases lay outside the gene matches. The CDR3 extends over 16 amino acids. The chain's CDR3 is CAISETGTGLADTQYF. The CDR3 coding sequence is TGTGCCATCAGTGAGACCGGGACAGGGCTGGCAGATACGCAGTATTTT.

About this clonotype itself: Given a much more abundant clone one base away, this may be a read error. The conserved phenylalanine or tryptophan normally closing the CDR3 is absent here, so this likely arose from a read error. This chain uses TRBV7-6 with TRBJ1-5; 7 bases map to TRBD1. The germline V gene has CDR1 SGHVS and CDR2 FNYEAQ. V shed 4 bases, J shed 8 bases, and the junction held 8 bases outside the gene matches. The CDR3 extends over 14 amino acids. The chain's CDR3 is CASSSVGGGEPQHV. The CDR3, as DNA: TGTGCCAGCAGCTCAGTAGGGGGCGGTGAGCCCCAGCATGTT.

The rearrangement uses TRBV4-3 and TRBJ2-1; the D gene is possibly TRBD2 (6 bases). This CDR3 comprises 16 residues. Germline loops: CDR1 LGHNA, CDR2 YSLEER. V was trimmed by 0 bases and J by 3 bases, leaving 12 bases between them. The CDR3 DNA is TGCGCCAGCAGCCAAGATCTATTGGGGGGCTACAATGAGCAGTTCTTC. It codes for CASSQDLLGGYNEQFF.

This clonotype came up a few times. The chain links TRBV10-2 to TRBJ1-6; tentatively, D is TRBD1 (5 bases). CDR1 WSHSY and CDR2 SAAADI come from the germline V gene. Trimming stripped 4 bases from V and 6 bases from J, with 7 bases between. This CDR3 contains 13 residues. The CDR3 DNA follows: TGCGCCAGCAGTGCTGACAGTAATTCACCCCTCCACTTT. Its protein is CASSADSNSPLHF.

J is TRBJ1-1 and V is TRBV29-1, with D perhaps TRBD1 (5 bases). The CDR3 has 15 residues. The germline gives CDR1 SQVTM, CDR2 ANQGSEA. V lost 2 bases, J lost 4 bases, and 17 bases lay in between. The DNA of the CDR3 is TGCAGCGTTGAACTATGGGGCGGGAAGAGCACTGAAGCTTTCTTT. Protein product: CSVELWGGKSTEAFF.

This clonotype was counted only a few times. This chain links TRBV10-1 with TRBJ2-1, with TRBD2 matching over 7 bases. Germline V gives CDR1 WNHNN, CDR2 SYGVQD (reference sequence). The CDR3 extends over 15 amino acids. V dropped 2 bases and J dropped 4; count of bases not matched to a gene: 5. The CDR3 region has the DNA TGCGCCAGCAGTGAGGGGACCGGGAGGTACAATGAGCAGTTCTTC. Protein product: CASSEGTGRYNEQFF.

This clonotype was found many times. This chain connects TRBV7-2 to TRBJ2-4; TRBD1 or TRBD2 may be the D gene (5 bases each). Trimming removed 1 base from V and 6 bases from J, with 13 bases in between. This CDR3 contains 15 residues. Germline V gene data show CDR1 as SGHTA and CDR2 as FQGNSA. The CDR3 DNA follows: TGTGCCAGCAGCTTAGTCGGGCCCGGGGCAAACATTCAGTACTTC. Amino acids: CASSLVGPGANIQYF.

The chain uses TRBV5-5 and TRBJ1-6; D gene uncertain. The germline gives CDR1 SGHKS, CDR2 YYEKEE (reference sequence). This CDR3 region has 11 residues. V lost 1 base, J lost 11 bases, and 4 bases lay in between. Written as DNA, the CDR3 is TGTGCCAGCAGCTTGCCCGCACCCCTCCACTTT. Residues: CASSLPAPLHF.

The rearrangement links TRBV20-1 to TRBJ2-5, with D unclear. Trimming took 5 bases from V and 2 from J, leaving 3 bases between them. Per the germline V gene, CDR1 is DFQATT and CDR2 is SNEGSKA (reference sequence). This CDR3 is 10 amino acids long. In nucleotides, the CDR3 is TGCAGTGCTGGGCAAGAGACCCAGTACTTC. This translates into CSAGQETQYF.

The chain recombines TRBV11-2 with TRBJ1-4; D is undetermined. The CDR3 contains 16 residues. Trimming took off 0 bases at V and 5 bases at J, with 13 bases between the two ends. Per germline, CDR1 SGHAT and CDR2 FQNNGV. Written as DNA, the CDR3 is TGTGCCAGCAGCTTAGAGTTTTCAGACCAAAATGAAAAACTGTTTTTT. Protein: CASSLEFSDQNEKLFF.

A word on this clonotype: As the CDR3 is not closed by the conserved phenylalanine or tryptophan, this likely results from a read error. The chain carries TRBV5-6 and TRBJ2-6; 12 bases align to TRBD1. With 3 bases clipped from V and 1 base from J, the junction kept 5 bases outside the gene matches. Germline CDR1 reads SGHDT; CDR2 reads YYEEEE. The CDR3 spans 18 residues. The CDR3 sequence: CASSSRDRGRSGANVLTL. In DNA, the CDR3 is TGTGCCAGCAGCTCCCGGGACAGGGGGCGGTCTGGGGCCAACGTCCTGACTTTA.

The gene calls are TRBV7-6 and TRBJ1-5; D uncertain. The V end was cut by 5 bases, the J end by 5 bases, with 13 bases between. Germline values: CDR1 SGHVS, CDR2 FNYEAQ. This CDR3 is built from 14 residues. CDR3 nucleotide sequence: TGTGCCAGCAGCCCCGGATCCGGGCATCAGCCCCAGCATTTT. Amino acids: CASSPGSGHQPQHF.

This clonotype was detected many times. The chain recombines TRBV7-2 with TRBJ1-1, with TRBD1 as a possible D gene (5 bases). Germline CDR1 reads SGHTA; CDR2 reads FQGNSA. The ends were cut back, 0 bases at V and 1 base at J, with 15 bases in the middle. CDR3 size: 17 residues. This CDR3 is CASSLAQSGGRNTEAFF. The CDR3 DNA sequence: TGTGCCAGCAGCTTAGCCCAGAGCGGGGGGAGGAACACTGAAGCTTTCTTT.

This chain uses TRBV29-1 with TRBJ2-5; D unclear. V was trimmed by 4 bases and J by 5 bases, leaving 17 bases between them. The germline CDR1 and CDR2 sequences are SQVTM and ANQGSEA. The CDR3 loop spans 14 amino acids. The CDR3 bases are TGCAGCGTTGTCAGTAATCAAAGAATTGAGACCCAGTACTTC. Translated, it gives CSVVSNQRIETQYF.

The chain recombines TRBV5-6 with TRBJ1-1, with D perhaps TRBD1 (5 bases). Germline V gene sequence: CDR1 SGHDT, CDR2 YYEEEE. This CDR3 spans 16 amino acids. With 10 bases removed from V and 5 bases from J, the gap between germline ends came to 27 bases. CDR3 protein: CAGTVRHEGLGTEAFF. DNA of the CDR3: TGTGCCGGCACCGTCCGACATGAGGGGCTCGGAACTGAAGCTTTCTTT.

The rearrangement joins TRBV6-6 to TRBJ2-7; D may be TRBD2 (5 bases). V lost 8 bases and J 2 bases, leaving 7 bases between the germline ends. This CDR3 has 11 residues. CDR1 is MNHNY and CDR2 is SVGAGI in the germline V gene (reference sequence). CDR3 bases: TGTGCCAGCGGACTGACCTACGAGCAGTACTTC. Amino acids: CASGLTYEQYF.

The chain couples TRBV15 to TRBJ1-1; D remains ambiguous. Trimming removed 8 bases at V and 0 bases at J, with 7 bases between. This CDR3 has 12 amino acids. Germline V lookup: CDR1 LNHNV, CDR2 YYDKDF (reference sequence). This chain's CDR3 is CATGRLNTEAFF. The CDR3 DNA follows: TGTGCCACCGGACGGCTGAACACTGAAGCTTTCTTT.